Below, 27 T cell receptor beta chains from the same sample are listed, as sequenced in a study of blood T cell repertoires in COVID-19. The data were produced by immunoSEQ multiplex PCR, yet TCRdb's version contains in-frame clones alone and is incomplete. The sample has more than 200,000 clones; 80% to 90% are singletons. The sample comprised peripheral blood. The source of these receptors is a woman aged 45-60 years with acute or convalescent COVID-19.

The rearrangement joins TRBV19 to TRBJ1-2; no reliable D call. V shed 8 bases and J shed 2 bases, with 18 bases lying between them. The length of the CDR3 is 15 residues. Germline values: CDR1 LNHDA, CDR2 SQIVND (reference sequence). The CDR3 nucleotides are TGTGCCAGTCGCCGGTATTTAGGAGGGAACTATGGCTACACCTTC. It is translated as CASRRYLGGNYGYTF.

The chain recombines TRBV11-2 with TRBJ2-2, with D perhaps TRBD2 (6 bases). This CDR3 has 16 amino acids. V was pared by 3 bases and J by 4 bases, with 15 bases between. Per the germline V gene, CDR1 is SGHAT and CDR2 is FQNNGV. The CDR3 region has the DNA TGTGCCAGCAGCTTGGCGGGAACCGGGGGCACCGGGGAGCTGTTTTTT. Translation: CASSLAGTGGTGELFF.

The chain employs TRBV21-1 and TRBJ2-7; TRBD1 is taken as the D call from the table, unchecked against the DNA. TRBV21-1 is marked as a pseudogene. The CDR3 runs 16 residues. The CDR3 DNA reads TGTGCCAGCAGCAAAAATACAGGGAGTTATTCCTACGAGCAGTACTTC. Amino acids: CASSKNTGSYSYEQYF.

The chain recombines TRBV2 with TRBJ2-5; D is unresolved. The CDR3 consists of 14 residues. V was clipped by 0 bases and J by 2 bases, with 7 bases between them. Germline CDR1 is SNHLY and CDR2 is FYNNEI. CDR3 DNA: TGTGCCAGCAGTGAAGCGGCTCTTCAAGAGACCCAGTACTTC. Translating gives CASSEAALQETQYF.

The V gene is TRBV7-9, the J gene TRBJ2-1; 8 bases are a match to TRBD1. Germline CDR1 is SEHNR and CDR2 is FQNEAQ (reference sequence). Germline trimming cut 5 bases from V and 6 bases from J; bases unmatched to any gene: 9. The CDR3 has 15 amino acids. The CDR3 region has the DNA TGTGCCAGCAGCCCGGGACAGGCCCCACTCAATGAGCAGTTCTTC. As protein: CASSPGQAPLNEQFF.

CDR3 region: CATSAPGTPTFYEQYF. CDR3 nucleotides: TGTGCCACCAGTGCCCCCGGGACTCCTACCTTCTACGAGCAGTACTTC. V usage is TRBV24-1 and J usage is TRBJ2-7; a weak D match, TRBD2 (6 bases). Trimming took off 5 bases at V and 3 bases at J, with 19 bases between the two ends. The germline V gene encodes CDR1 KGHDR and CDR2 SFDVKD. The CDR3 is made up of 16 amino acids.

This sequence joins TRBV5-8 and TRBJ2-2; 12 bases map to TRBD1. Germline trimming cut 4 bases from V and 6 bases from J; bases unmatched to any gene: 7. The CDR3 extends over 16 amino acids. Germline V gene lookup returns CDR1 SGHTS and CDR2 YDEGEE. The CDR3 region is CASSPGTGGAAGELFF. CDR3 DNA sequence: TGTGCCAGCAGCCCTGGGACAGGGGGCGCAGCCGGGGAGCTGTTTTTT. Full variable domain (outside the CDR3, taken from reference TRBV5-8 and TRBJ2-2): EAGVTQSPTHLIKTRGQQATLRCSPISGHTSVYWYQQALGLGLQFLLWYDEGEERNRGNFPPRFSGRQFPNYSSELNVNALELEDSALYLCASSPGTGGAAGELFFGEGSRLTVL.

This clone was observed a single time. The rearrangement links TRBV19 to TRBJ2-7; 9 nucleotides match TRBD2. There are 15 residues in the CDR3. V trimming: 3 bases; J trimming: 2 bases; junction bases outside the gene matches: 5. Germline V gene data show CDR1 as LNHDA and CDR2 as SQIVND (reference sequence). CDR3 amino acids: CASSIGGGRAYEQYF. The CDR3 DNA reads TGTGCCAGTAGTATTGGTGGCGGGAGGGCCTACGAGCAGTACTTC.

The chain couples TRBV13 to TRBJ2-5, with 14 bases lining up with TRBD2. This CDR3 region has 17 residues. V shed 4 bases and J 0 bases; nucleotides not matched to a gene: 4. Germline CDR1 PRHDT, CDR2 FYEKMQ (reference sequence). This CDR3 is CASSSGLAGGDQETQYF. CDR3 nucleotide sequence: TGTGCCAGCAGCTCCGGACTAGCGGGAGGAGACCAAGAGACCCAGTACTTC.

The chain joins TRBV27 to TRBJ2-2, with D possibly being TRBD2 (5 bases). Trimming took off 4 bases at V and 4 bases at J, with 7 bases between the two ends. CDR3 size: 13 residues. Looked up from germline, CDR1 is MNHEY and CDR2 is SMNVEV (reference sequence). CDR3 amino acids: CASSWTPTGELFF. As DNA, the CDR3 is TGTGCCAGCAGTTGGACTCCCACCGGGGAGCTGTTTTTT.

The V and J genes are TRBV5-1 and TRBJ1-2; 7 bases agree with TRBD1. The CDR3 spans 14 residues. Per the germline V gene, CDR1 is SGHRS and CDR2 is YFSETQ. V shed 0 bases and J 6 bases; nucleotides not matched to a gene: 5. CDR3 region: CASSLDRGGDGYTF. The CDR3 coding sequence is TGCGCCAGCAGCTTGGACAGGGGAGGCGATGGCTACACCTTC.

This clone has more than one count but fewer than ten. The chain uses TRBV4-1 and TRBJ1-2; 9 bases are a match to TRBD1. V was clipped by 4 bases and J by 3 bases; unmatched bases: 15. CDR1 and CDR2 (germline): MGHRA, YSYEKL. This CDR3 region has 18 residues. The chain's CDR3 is CASSPLTFRDREHYGYTF. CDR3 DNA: TGCGCCAGCAGCCCGCTGACGTTCAGGGACAGGGAACACTATGGCTACACCTTC.

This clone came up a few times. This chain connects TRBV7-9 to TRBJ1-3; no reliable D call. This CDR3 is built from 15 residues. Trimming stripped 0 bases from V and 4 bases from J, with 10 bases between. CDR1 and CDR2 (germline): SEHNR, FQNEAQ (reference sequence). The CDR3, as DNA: TGTGCCAGCAGCTTAGCACTAGGTGGGGGAAACACCATATATTTT. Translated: CASSLALGGGNTIYF. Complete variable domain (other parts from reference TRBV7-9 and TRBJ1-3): DTGVSQNPRHKITKRGQNVTFRCDPISEHNRLYWYRQTLGQGPEFLTYFQNEAQLEKSRLLSDRFSAERPKGSFSTLEIQRTEQGDSAMYLCASSLALGGGNTIYFGEGSWLTVV.

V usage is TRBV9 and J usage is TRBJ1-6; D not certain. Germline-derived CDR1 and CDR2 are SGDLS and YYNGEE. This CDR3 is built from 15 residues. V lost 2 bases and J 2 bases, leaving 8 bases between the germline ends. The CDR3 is CASSVGVAYNSPLHF. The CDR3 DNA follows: TGTGCCAGCAGCGTCGGGGTGGCCTATAATTCACCCCTCCACTTT.

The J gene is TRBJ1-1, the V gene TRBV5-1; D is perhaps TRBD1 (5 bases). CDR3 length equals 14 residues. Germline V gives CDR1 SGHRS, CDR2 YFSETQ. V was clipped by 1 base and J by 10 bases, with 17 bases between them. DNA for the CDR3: TGCGCCAGCAGCTTGATCGGGGGGACGGGGCGAGCTTTCTTT. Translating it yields CASSLIGGTGRAFF.

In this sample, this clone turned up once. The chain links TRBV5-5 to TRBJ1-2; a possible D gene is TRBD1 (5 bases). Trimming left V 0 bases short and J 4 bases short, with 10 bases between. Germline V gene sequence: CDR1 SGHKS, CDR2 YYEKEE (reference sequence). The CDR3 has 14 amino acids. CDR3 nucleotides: TGTGCCAGCAGCTTGGAGGGGCGGATCTATGGCTACACCTTC. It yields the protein CASSLEGRIYGYTF.

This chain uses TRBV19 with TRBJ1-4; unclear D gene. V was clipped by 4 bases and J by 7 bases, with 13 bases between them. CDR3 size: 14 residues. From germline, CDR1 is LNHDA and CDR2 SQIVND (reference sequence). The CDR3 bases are TGTGCCAGTAGTAAGGGCCGCGGGATTGAAAAACTGTTTTTT. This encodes CASSKGRGIEKLFF.

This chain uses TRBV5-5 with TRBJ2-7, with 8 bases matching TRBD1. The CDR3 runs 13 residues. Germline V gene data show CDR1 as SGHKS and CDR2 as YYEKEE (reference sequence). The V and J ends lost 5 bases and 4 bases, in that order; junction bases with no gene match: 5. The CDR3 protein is CASRVGQGYEQYF. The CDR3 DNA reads TGTGCCAGCAGAGTTGGACAGGGTTACGAGCAGTACTTC.

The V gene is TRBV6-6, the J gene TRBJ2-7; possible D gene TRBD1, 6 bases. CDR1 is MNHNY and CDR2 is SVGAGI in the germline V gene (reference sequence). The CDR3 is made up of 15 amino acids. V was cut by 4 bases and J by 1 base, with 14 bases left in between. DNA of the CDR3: TGTGCCAGCAGTTCCATCAGGGGAAGTTCCTACGAGCAGTACTTC. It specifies CASSSIRGSSYEQYF.

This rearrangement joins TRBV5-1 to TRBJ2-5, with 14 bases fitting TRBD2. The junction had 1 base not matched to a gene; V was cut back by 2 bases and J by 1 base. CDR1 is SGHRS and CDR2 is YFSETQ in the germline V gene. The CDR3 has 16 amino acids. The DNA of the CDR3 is TGCGCCAGCAGCTTAGGGACTAGCGGGGGCCAAGAGACCCAGTACTTC. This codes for CASSLGTSGGQETQYF.

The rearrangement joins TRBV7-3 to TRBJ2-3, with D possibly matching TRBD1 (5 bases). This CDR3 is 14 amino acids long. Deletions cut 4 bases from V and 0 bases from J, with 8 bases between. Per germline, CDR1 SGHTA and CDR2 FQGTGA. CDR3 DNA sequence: TGTGCCAGCAGCTCAGGGAAGAGCACAGATACGCAGTATTTT. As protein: CASSSGKSTDTQYF. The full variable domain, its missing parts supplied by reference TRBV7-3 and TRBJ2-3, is GAGVSQTPSNKVTEKGKYVELRCDPISGHTALYWYRQSLGQGPEFLIYFQGTGAADDSGLPNDRFFAVRPEGSVSTLKIQRTERGDSAVYLCASSSGKSTDTQYFGPGTRLTVL.

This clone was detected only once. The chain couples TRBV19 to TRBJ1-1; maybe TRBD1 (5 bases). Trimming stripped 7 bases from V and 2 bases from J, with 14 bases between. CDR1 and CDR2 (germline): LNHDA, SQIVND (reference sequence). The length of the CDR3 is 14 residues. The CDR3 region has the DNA TGTGCCAGTACCCCGGGGGGGGGAAACACTGAAGCTTTCTTT. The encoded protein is CASTPGGGNTEAFF.

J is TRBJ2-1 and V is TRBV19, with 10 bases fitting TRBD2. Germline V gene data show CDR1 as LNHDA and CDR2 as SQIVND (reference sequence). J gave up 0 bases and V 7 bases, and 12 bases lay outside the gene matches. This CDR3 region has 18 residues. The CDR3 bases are TGTGCCAGTACCCCTTCCGGGACTAGCGAAAGCTCCTACAATGAGCAGTTCTTC. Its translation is CASTPSGTSESSYNEQFF. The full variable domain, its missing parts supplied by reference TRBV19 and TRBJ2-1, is DGGITQSPKYLFRKEGQNVTLSCEQNLNHDAMYWYRQDPGQGLRLIYYSQIVNDFQKGDIAEGYSVSREKKESFPLTVTSAQKNPTAFYLCASTPSGTSESSYNEQFFGPGTRLTVL.

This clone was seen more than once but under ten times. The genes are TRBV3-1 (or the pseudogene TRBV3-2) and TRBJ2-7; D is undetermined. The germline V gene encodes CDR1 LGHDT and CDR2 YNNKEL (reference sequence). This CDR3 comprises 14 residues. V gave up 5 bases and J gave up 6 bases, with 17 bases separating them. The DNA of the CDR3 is TGTGCCAGCAGCGCTTCAACCACCACTGGCGAGCAGTACTTC. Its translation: CASSASTTTGEQYF.

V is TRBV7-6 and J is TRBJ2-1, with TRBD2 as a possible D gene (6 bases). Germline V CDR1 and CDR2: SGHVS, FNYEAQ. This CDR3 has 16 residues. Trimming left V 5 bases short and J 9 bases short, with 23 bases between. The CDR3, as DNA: TGTGCCAGCAGCCAACTAGCAGCAACTACTAAGGGTGAGCAGTTCTTC. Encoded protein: CASSQLAATTKGEQFF. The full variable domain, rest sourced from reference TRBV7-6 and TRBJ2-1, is GAGVSQSPRYKVTKRGQDVALRCDPISGHVSLYWYRQALGQGPEFLTYFNYEAQQDKSGLPNDRFSAERPEGSISTLTIQRTEQRDSAMYRCASSQLAATTKGEQFFGPGTRLTVL.

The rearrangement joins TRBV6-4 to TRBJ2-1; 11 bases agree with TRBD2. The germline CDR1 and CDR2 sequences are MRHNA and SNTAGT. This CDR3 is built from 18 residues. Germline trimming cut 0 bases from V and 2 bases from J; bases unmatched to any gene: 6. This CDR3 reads CASSDSGLAGGPYNEQFF. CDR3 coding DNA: TGTGCCAGCAGTGACTCCGGGCTAGCGGGAGGCCCCTACAATGAGCAGTTCTTC.

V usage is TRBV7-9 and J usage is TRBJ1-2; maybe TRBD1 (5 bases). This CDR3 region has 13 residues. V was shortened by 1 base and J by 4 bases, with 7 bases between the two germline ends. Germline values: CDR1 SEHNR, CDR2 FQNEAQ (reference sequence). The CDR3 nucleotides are TGTGCCAGCAGCTTAGGGGGCAGCTATGGCTACACCTTC. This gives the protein CASSLGGSYGYTF.